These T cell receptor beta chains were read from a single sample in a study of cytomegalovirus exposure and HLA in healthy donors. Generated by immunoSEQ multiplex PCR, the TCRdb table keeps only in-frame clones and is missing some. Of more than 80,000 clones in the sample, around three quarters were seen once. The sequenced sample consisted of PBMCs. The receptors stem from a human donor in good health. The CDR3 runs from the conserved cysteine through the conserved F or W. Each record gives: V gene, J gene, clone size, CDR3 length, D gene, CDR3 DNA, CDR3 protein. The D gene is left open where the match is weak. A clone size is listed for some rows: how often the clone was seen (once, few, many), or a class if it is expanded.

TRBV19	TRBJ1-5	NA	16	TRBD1	TGTGCCAGTACGCAAATGGGGACAGGGTACAATCAGCCCCAGCATTTT	CASTQMGTGYNQPQHF
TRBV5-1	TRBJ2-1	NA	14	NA	TGCGCCAGCAGCTTGATATCAGACTACAATGAGCAGTTCTTC	CASSLISDYNEQFF
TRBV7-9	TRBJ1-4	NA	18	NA	TGTTCCAGCAGCTCCTACGGGGGAGCACGTTCAACTAATGAAAAACTGTTTTTT	CSSSSYGGARSTNEKLFF
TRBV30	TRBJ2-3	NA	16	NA	TGTGCCTGGAGCGATTTAGGGGGAGGGCCCACAGATACGCAGTATTTT	CAWSDLGGGPTDTQYF
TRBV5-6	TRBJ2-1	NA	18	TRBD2	TGTGCCAGCAGCGGACCGGGACTAGCGGGACTCTCGTACAATGAGCAGTTCTTC	CASSGPGLAGLSYNEQFF
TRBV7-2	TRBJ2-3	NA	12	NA	TGTGCCAGCAGCTCTGACAGAAATACGCAGTATTTT	CASSSDRNTQYF
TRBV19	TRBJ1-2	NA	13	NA	TGTGCCAGTAGTATAGGTCCCGCTAGTGGCTACACCTTC	CASSIGPASGYTF
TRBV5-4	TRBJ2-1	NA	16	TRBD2	TGTGCCAGCAGCCTAGGACTAGCGGGAGGCTACAATGAGCAGTTCTTC	CASSLGLAGGYNEQFF
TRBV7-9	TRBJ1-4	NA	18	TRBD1	TGTGCCAGCAGCTTAGGAGCCCGGGACAGATCAACTAATGAAAAACTGTTTTTT	CASSLGARDRSTNEKLFF
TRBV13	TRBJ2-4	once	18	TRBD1	TGTGCCAGCAGCCCCCGACAGGGAAGGGGTTCAGCCAAAAACATTCAGTACTTC	CASSPRQGRGSAKNIQYF
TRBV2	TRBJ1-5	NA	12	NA	TGTGCCAGCAGGGGGGAACAGGGTCCCCAGCATTTT	CASRGEQGPQHF
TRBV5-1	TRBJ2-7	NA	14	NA	TGCGCCAGCAGCTTGGCCGGAGGGCTAGGCGAGCAGTACTTC	CASSLAGGLGEQYF
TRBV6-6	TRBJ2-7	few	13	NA	TGTGCCAGCAGTTACGGGGCAGGGAACGAGCAGTACTTC	CASSYGAGNEQYF
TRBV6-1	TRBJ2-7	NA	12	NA	TGTGCCAGCAGTGATAGTAACTACGAGCAGTACTTC	CASSDSNYEQYF
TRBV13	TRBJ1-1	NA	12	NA	TGTGCCACCCAGAGAGGTCACACTGAAGCTTTCTTT	CATQRGHTEAFF
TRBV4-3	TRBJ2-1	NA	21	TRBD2	TGCGCCAGCAGCCAAAGATTTGGCGGGAGGGCGTCTTACAGCTCCTACAATGAGCAGTTCTTC	CASSQRFGGRASYSSYNEQFF
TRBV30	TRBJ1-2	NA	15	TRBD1	TGTGCCTGGACCATACCCGGACAGGGGGGATATGGCTACACCTTC	CAWTIPGQGGYGYTF
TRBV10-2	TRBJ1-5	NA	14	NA	TGCGCCAGCAGTGAGTCAGGGGTTCATCAGCCCCAGCATTTT	CASSESGVHQPQHF
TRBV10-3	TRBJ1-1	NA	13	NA	TGTGCCATCAGTGAGGGGGGGTCGACTGAAGCTTTCTTT	CAISEGGSTEAFF
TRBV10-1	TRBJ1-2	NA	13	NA	TGCGCCAGCAGTGACAGGGGTTCCTATGGCTACACCTTC	CASSDRGSYGYTF
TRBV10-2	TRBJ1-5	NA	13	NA	TGCGCCAGCAGTGCAGGGGCGGATCAGCCCCAGCATTTT	CASSAGADQPQHF
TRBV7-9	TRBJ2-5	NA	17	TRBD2	TGTGCCAGCAGCTTAGGGCTAGCGGGAGGACGCACAAGGGCCCAGTACTTC	CASSLGLAGGRTRAQYF
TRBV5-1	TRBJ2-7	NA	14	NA	TGCGCCAGCAGCCGGGAAGGGAAGAGCTACGAGCAGTACTTC	CASSREGKSYEQYF
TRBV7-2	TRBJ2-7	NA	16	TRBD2	TGTGCCAGCAGCTGGGGTGCGGGACTAGGAATCCACGAGCAGTACTTC	CASSWGAGLGIHEQYF
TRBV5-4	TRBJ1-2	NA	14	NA	TGTGCCAGCAGCTTAGGGGGGGTTCACTATGGCTACACCTTC	CASSLGGVHYGYTF
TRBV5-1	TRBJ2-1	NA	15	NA	TGCGCCAGCGCCCGGACGGGGGGCCAGCGCCATGAGCAGTTCTTC	CASARTGGQRHEQFF
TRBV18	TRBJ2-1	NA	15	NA	TGTGCCAGCTCACCGATTCACCCAAGCGACAATGAGCAGTTCTTC	CASSPIHPSDNEQFF
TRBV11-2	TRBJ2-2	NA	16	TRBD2	TGTGCCAGCAGCTTAGAGGGACTAGAATCCACCGGGGAGCTGTTTTTT	CASSLEGLESTGELFF